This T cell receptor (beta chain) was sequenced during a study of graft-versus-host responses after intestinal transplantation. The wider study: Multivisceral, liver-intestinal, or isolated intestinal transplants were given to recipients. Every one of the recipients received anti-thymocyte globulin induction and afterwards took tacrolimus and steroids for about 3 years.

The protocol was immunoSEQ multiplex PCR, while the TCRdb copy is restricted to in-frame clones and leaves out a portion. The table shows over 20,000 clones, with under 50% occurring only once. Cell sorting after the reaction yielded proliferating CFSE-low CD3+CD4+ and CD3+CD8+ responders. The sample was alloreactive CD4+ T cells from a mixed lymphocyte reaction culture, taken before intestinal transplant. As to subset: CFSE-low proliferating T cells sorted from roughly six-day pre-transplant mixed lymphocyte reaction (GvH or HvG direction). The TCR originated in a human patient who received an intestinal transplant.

The CDR3 bases are TGTGCCAGCTCACCGGGACTTCTAAGAACCGGGGAGCTGTTTTTT. The encoded protein is CASSPGLLRTGELFF. The J gene is TRBJ2-2, the V gene TRBV18, with a weak D call TRBD2 (6 bases). The germline V gene has CDR1 KGHSH and CDR2 LQKENI. CDR3 length: 15 residues. The V and J ends lost 3 bases and 5 bases respectively, with 13 bases between them.